The 26 T cell receptor beta chains presented below share a single source sample, sequenced in a study of Graves' ophthalmopathy and Graves' hyperthyroidism. Investigators amplified TCR beta CDR3 regions from RNA transcripts. The library came from an HTBI-primed first-round RT-PCR and a second-round multiplex PCR. MiXCR, run by TCRdb on the multiplex PCR reads, gives a single entry per CDR3 protein. The sample lists about 740,000 distinct CDR3 sequences; 35% to 50% were seen once. The sequencing sample was made of peripheral blood. Receptors originate from an adult man with Graves' ophthalmopathy.

Concerning this clonotype itself: This sequence may be a read error, since a much larger clone differs from it by one base. The V gene is TRBV2, the J gene TRBJ1-5; the D is unclear. The CDR3 is made up of 13 amino acids. V gave up 4 bases and J gave up 2 bases, with 6 bases separating them. CDR1 is SNHLY, CDR2 FYNNEI, per germline. CDR3 nucleotides: TGTGCCAGCAGTGCCGAGGGCAATCAGCCCCAGCATTTT. Its translation is CASSAEGNQPQHF.

The CDR3 nucleotides are TGTGCCAGCAGCCAACGGACTAGCGTTAACTATGGCTACACCTTC. It translates to CASSQRTSVNYGYTF. This sequence joins TRBV25-1 and TRBJ1-2; D not certain. The CDR3 runs 15 residues. Trimming took off 6 bases at V and 1 base at J, with 15 bases between the two ends. Germline lookup yields CDR1 MGHDK and CDR2 SYGVNS.

The genes are TRBV10-3 and TRBJ1-1, with 8 positions matching TRBD1. The V segment lost 3 bases and the J segment 9 bases; nucleotides outside the gene matches: 3. The V gene's germline CDR1 is ENHRY and CDR2 SYGVKD. The CDR3 covers 12 residues. CDR3 protein: CAISDQGAKAFF. In DNA form, the CDR3 reads TGTGCCATCAGTGACCAGGGGGCGAAAGCTTTCTTT.

This clonotype has ten or more counts. This chain uses TRBV2 with TRBJ1-5, with 8 bases that match TRBD1. In germline, CDR1 is SNHLY, CDR2 FYNNEI. The length of the CDR3 is 15 residues. Losses at the gene ends were 5 bases for V and 3 bases for J; bases not matched to a gene: 6. The CDR3 DNA is TGTGCCAGCAGTCCGGGACAGGCTTACAATCAGCCCCAGCATTTT. Protein sequence: CASSPGQAYNQPQHF. Supplemented by reference TRBV2 and TRBJ1-5, the full variable domain reads EPEVTQTPSHQVTQMGQEVILRCVPISNHLYFYWYRQILGQKVEFLVSFYNNEISEKSEIFDDQFSVERPDGSNFTLKIRSTKLEDSAMYFCASSPGQAYNQPQHFGDGTRLSIL.

The table lists this clonotype with a few counts. V and J are TRBV7-9 and TRBJ1-1, with 9 positions matching TRBD1. Per germline, CDR1 SEHNR and CDR2 FQNEAQ (reference sequence). The CDR3 sequence is 17 residues long. Trimming at V came to 1 base and at J to 0 bases, leaving 6 bases not matched to a gene. The CDR3 coding sequence is TGTGCCAGCAGCTTAGTACAGGGGGCTGGGTTGAACACTGAAGCTTTCTTT. This translates into CASSLVQGAGLNTEAFF. The whole variable domain, filled in from reference TRBV7-9 and TRBJ1-1, reads DTGVSQNPRHKITKRGQNVTFRCDPISEHNRLYWYRQTLGQGPEFLTYFQNEAQLEKSRLLSDRFSAERPKGSFSTLEIQRTEQGDSAMYLCASSLVQGAGLNTEAFFGQGTRLTVV.

This chain connects TRBV2 to TRBJ1-5, with D perhaps TRBD1 (6 bases). Germline CDR1 and CDR2: SNHLY and FYNNEI. V was shortened by 6 bases and J by 3 bases, with 15 bases between the two germline ends. CDR3 length: 15 amino acids. The CDR3 nucleotides are TGTGCCAGCAGACCAGAGGGGGGGATCAATCAGCCCCAGCATTTT. This encodes CASRPEGGINQPQHF.

This chain links TRBV10-3 with TRBJ1-1; maybe TRBD1 (5 bases). The CDR3 totals 14 residues. Germline V lookup: CDR1 ENHRY, CDR2 SYGVKD. V lost 2 bases and J 7 bases, leaving 14 bases between the germline ends. The CDR3 loop is CAISETDKTIEAFF. The CDR3 DNA sequence: TGTGCCATCAGTGAGACGGACAAGACAATTGAAGCTTTCTTT.

The chain links TRBV7-9 to TRBJ2-7, with TRBD2 as a possible D gene (6 bases). The CDR3 sequence is 17 residues long. Germline V gene sequence: CDR1 SEHNR, CDR2 FQNEAQ (reference sequence). The germline V and J ends were trimmed by 7 bases and 1 base, with 23 bases remaining between them. CDR3 DNA: TGTGCCAGCACACCCGGGGGTCTCAGGCGGGGTTCCTACGAGCAGTACTTC. Its protein is CASTPGGLRRGSYEQYF. The whole variable domain, remainder taken from reference TRBV7-9 and TRBJ2-7, is DTGVSQNPRHKITKRGQNVTFRCDPISEHNRLYWYRQTLGQGPEFLTYFQNEAQLEKSRLLSDRFSAERPKGSFSTLEIQRTEQGDSAMYLCASTPGGLRRGSYEQYFGPGTRLTVT.

This chain joins TRBV25-1 and TRBJ1-1; D gene uncertain. V was shortened by 5 bases and J by 1 base, with 11 bases between the two germline ends. The CDR3 extends over 14 amino acids. Germline CDR1 MGHDK, CDR2 SYGVNS. In nucleotides, the CDR3 is TGTGCCAGCAGTTTATTGGCGGAGAACACTGAAGCTTTCTTT. This sequence encodes CASSLLAENTEAFF.

Of note for this clonotype: A much larger clone differs from this one at a single base, so this may be a read error. The rearrangement joins TRBV7-9 to TRBJ1-6, with D hard to call. CDR1 and CDR2 from the germline V gene are SEHNR and FQNEAQ (reference sequence). The CDR3 is made up of 15 amino acids. The CDR3 reads CTSSLDWAGDSPLHF. In nucleotides, the CDR3 is TGTACCAGCAGCTTAGATTGGGCAGGAGATTCACCCCTCCACTTT.

With regard to this clonotype: No conserved phenylalanine or tryptophan ends this CDR3, so it is likely a read error. The chain links TRBV15 to TRBJ1-1; possibly TRBD1 for D (5 bases). The V and J ends lost 2 bases and 10 bases respectively, with 20 bases between them. Germline V CDR1 and CDR2: LNHNV, YYDKDF (reference sequence). The CDR3 sequence is 15 residues long. The CDR3 loop reads CATSRKGGQVVRAFS. The DNA for the CDR3 is TGTGCCACCAGCAGAAAGGGAGGACAAGTCGTTCGAGCTTTCTCT.

This clonotype came up once. The rearrangement links TRBV15 to TRBJ1-2, with 8 bases fitting TRBD1. The CDR3 spans 13 residues. The V segment lost 5 bases and the J segment 8 bases; nucleotides outside the gene matches: 7. Germline V lookup: CDR1 LNHNV, CDR2 YYDKDF (reference sequence). CDR3 coding DNA: TGTGCCACCAGCGGAGGGACAGGCGGCGGCTACACCTTC. It specifies CATSGGTGGGYTF. Supplemented by reference TRBV15 and TRBJ1-2, the full variable domain reads DAMVIQNPRYQVTQFGKPVTLSCSQTLNHNVMYWYQQKSSQAPKLLFHYYDKDFNNEADTPDNFQSRRPNTSFCFLDIRSPGLGDTAMYLCATSGGTGGGYTFGSGTRLTVV.

V gene TRBV11-2 combines with J gene TRBJ2-3; D gene unclear. Germline lookup yields CDR1 SGHAT and CDR2 FQNNGV. V shed 0 bases and J shed 5 bases, with 0 bases lying between them. This CDR3 region has 11 residues. CDR3 sequence (DNA): TGTGCCAGCAGCTTAGAAGATACGCAGTATTTT. This gives the protein CASSLEDTQYF.

This sequence joins TRBV20-1 and TRBJ1-1; D might be TRBD1 (5 bases). Germline CDR1 is DFQATT and CDR2 is SNEGSKA (reference sequence). There are 12 residues in the CDR3. The V and J ends lost 3 bases and 7 bases respectively, with 12 bases between them. The chain's CDR3 is CSARRGVDEAFF. The CDR3 nucleotides read TGCAGTGCTAGGAGGGGAGTTGATGAAGCTTTCTTT.

The chain links TRBV20-1 to TRBJ1-1, with D tentatively TRBD1 (5 bases). The germline CDR1 and CDR2 sequences are DFQATT and SNEGSKA (reference sequence). The CDR3 runs 15 residues. V lost 0 bases and J lost 3, with 14 bases in between. The CDR3: CSARDPGGGHTEAFF. CDR3 in DNA: TGCAGTGCTAGAGATCCGGGGGGAGGGCACACTGAAGCTTTCTTT.

The rearrangement uses TRBV11-2 and TRBJ1-2, with D perhaps matching TRBD1 (5 bases). This CDR3 has 13 residues. The germline V and J ends were trimmed by 1 base and 6 bases, with 9 bases remaining between them. Per germline, CDR1 SGHAT and CDR2 FQNNGV. CDR3 region: CASSLVRRDGYTF. CDR3 sequence (DNA): TGTGCCAGCAGCTTAGTTCGCAGGGATGGCTACACCTTC. Full variable domain (missing parts from reference TRBV11-2 and TRBJ1-2): EAGVAQSPRYKIIEKRQSVAFWCNPISGHATLYWYQQILGQGPKLLIQFQNNGVVDDSQLPKDRFSAERLKGVDSTLKIQPAKLEDSAVYLCASSLVRRDGYTFGSGTRLTVV.

This clonotype was picked up many times. CDR3 DNA sequence: TGTGCCACCAGCAGAAAGACAGGGACTCAAGAGACCCAGTACTTC. Protein: CATSRKTGTQETQYF. The chain links TRBV15 to TRBJ2-5, with D tentatively TRBD1 (7 bases). Trimming took off 2 bases at V and 2 bases at J, with 12 bases between the two ends. CDR1 is LNHNV and CDR2 is YYDKDF in the germline V gene (reference sequence). The CDR3 has 15 residues.

The chain has TRBV29-1 and TRBJ2-3, with TRBD1 identical over 10 bases. The CDR3 sequence is 17 residues long. V shed 4 bases and J 4 bases; nucleotides not matched to a gene: 14. From germline, CDR1 is SQVTM and CDR2 ANQGSEA. CDR3 in DNA: TGCAGCGTTGTATGGTTTGTCGGGACAGGGGCTTCAGATACGCAGTATTTT. This translates into CSVVWFVGTGASDTQYF.

The chain recombines TRBV2 with TRBJ1-2; TRBD1 is a possible D gene (5 bases). V was shortened by 1 base and J by 6 bases, with 9 bases between the two germline ends. The length of the CDR3 is 13 residues. CDR1 and CDR2 from the germline V gene are SNHLY and FYNNEI. The CDR3 reads CASSEVGGDGYTF. CDR3 DNA: TGTGCCAGCAGTGAAGTAGGAGGGGATGGCTACACCTTC. Using reference TRBV2 and TRBJ1-2 for the parts outside the CDR3, the full variable domain is EPEVTQTPSHQVTQMGQEVILRCVPISNHLYFYWYRQILGQKVEFLVSFYNNEISEKSEIFDDQFSVERPDGSNFTLKIRSTKLEDSAMYFCASSEVGGDGYTFGSGTRLTVV.

The J gene is TRBJ1-5, the V gene TRBV5-1, with a tentative D call TRBD1 (6 bases). From germline, CDR1 is SGHRS and CDR2 YFSETQ. The CDR3 covers 14 residues. Trimming removed 4 bases from V and 7 bases from J, with 15 bases in between. CDR3: CASSPVGGEQPQHF. DNA for the CDR3: TGCGCCAGCAGCCCGGTGGGGGGCGAGCAGCCCCAGCATTTT.

To note about this clonotype: Compared with germline, one end of the junction differs, possibly owing to a read error. The rearrangement links TRBV7-2 to TRBJ1-1; D uncertain. This CDR3 spans 14 amino acids. CDR1 is SGHTA and CDR2 is FQGNSA in the germline V gene. CDR3 region: CASSLNPGNTEASF. CDR3 nucleotides: TGTGCCAGCAGCTTAAATCCCGGGAACACTGAAGCTTCCTTT.

J is TRBJ2-5 and V is TRBV11-2; 10 bases match TRBD2. This CDR3 comprises 16 residues. V trimming: 1 base; J trimming: 2 bases; junction bases outside the gene matches: 4. The germline V gene encodes CDR1 SGHAT and CDR2 FQNNGV. DNA of the CDR3: TGTGCCAGCAGCTTAGGAGCGGGGGGGATACAAGAGACCCAGTACTTC. Protein product: CASSLGAGGIQETQYF. Based on the CDR3 plus reference TRBV11-2 and TRBJ2-5, the full variable domain is EAGVAQSPRYKIIEKRQSVAFWCNPISGHATLYWYQQILGQGPKLLIQFQNNGVVDDSQLPKDRFSAERLKGVDSTLKIQPAKLEDSAVYLCASSLGAGGIQETQYFGPGTRLLVL.

A few counts support this clonotype. V is TRBV14 and J is TRBJ2-7; 9 nucleotides align to TRBD1. J gave up 2 bases and V 2 bases, and 4 bases lay outside the gene matches. Per the germline V gene, CDR1 is SGHDN and CDR2 is FVKESK. CDR3 size: 15 residues. DNA of the CDR3: TGTGCCAGCAGCCAATGGGGGACAGGGACCTACGAGCAGTACTTC. Its translation is CASSQWGTGTYEQYF.

This clonotype appeared a few times. The genes are TRBV12-3 or TRBV12-4 and TRBJ2-2; D is perhaps TRBD1 (5 bases). This CDR3 spans 15 amino acids. The ends were cut back, 5 bases at V and 6 bases at J, with 16 bases in the middle. DNA of the CDR3: TGTGCCAGCAGTCGTGACAGTCCGAGTTCCGGGGAGCTGTTTTTT. Its translation: CASSRDSPSSGELFF.

This clonotype was counted ten times or more. A read error may account for a junction end that differs from germline. The V and J genes are TRBV10-3 and TRBJ1-6; the D is unclear. There are 11 residues in the CDR3. Looked up from germline, CDR1 is ENHRY and CDR2 is SYGVKD. The CDR3, as DNA: TGTGCCAGCAGTCCAAATTCACCCCTCCACTTT. This codes for CASSPNSPLHF.

The rearrangement links TRBV2 to TRBJ2-2; 11 bases are shared with TRBD2. The CDR3 contains 17 residues. CDR1 and CDR2 from the germline V gene are SNHLY and FYNNEI. Losses at the gene ends were 6 bases for V and 5 bases for J; bases not matched to a gene: 11. As DNA, the CDR3 is TGTGCCAGCAGGACAGGGGAACTAGCGGGAGAGACCGGGGAGCTGTTTTTT. This gives the protein CASRTGELAGETGELFF.